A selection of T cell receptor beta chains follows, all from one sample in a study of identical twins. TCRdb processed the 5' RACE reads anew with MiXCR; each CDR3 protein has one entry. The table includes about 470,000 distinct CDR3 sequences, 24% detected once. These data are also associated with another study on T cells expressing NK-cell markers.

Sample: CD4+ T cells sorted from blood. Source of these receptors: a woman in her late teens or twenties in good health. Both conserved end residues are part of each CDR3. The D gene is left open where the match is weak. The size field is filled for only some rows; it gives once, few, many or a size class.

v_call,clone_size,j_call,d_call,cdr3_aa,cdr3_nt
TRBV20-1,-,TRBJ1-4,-,CSANRYRGQKLFF,TGCAGTGCTAACCGCTACAGAGGCCAAAAACTGTTTTTT
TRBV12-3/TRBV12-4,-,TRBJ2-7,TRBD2,CDSSTTSGSHEQYF,TGTGACAGCAGTACGACTAGCGGGAGTCACGAGCAGTACTTC
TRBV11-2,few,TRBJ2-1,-,CASSLGPSPYNEQFF,TGTGCCAGCAGCTTAGGGCCTAGCCCTTACAATGAGCAGTTCTTC
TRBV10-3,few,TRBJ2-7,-,CAISGGAAYEQYF,TGTGCCATCAGCGGCGGGGCTGCTTACGAGCAGTACTTC
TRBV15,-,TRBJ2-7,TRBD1,CATSRGDRDRRYEQYF,TGTGCCACCAGCAGAGGGGACAGGGACCGAAGGTACGAGCAGTACTTC
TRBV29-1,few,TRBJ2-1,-,CSVVRGSEQFF,TGCAGCGTTGTACGGGGGAGTGAGCAGTTCTTC
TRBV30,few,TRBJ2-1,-,CAWSVTLRVREEFF,TGTGCCTGGAGTGTTACACTCAGGGTCAGGGAGGAGTTCTTC
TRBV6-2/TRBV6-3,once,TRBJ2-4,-,CASSPRPLSLTKNIQYF,TGTGCCAGCAGCCCTAGACCCCTTTCCCTCACCAAAAACATTCAGTACTTC
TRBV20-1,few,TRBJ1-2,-,CSARVGSAEGYTF,TGCAGTGCTAGAGTAGGTAGCGCGGAAGGCTACACCTTC
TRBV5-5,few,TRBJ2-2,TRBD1,CASSLVTGIDTGELFF,TGTGCCAGCAGCTTGGTGACAGGGATAGACACCGGGGAGCTGTTTTTT
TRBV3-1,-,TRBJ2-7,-,CASSQGYKPWEAEQYF,TGTGCCAGCAGCCAGGGTTATAAGCCTTGGGAGGCCGAGCAGTACTTC
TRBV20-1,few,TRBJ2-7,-,CSARDGRTRGDEQYF,TGCAGTGCTAGAGATGGAAGAACCCGAGGCGACGAGCAGTACTTC
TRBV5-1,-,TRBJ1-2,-,CASSLESQNYGYTF,TGCGCCAGCAGCTTGGAAAGCCAGAACTATGGCTACACCTTC
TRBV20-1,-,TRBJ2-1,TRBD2,CSARGEREHYNEQFF,TGCAGTGCTAGAGGGGAGCGGGAGCACTACAATGAGCAGTTCTTC
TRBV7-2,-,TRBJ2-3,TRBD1,CASSLGTGWDTQYF,TGTGCCAGCAGCTTAGGGACAGGGTGGGATACGCAGTATTTT
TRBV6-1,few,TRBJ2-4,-,CASSSDVAKNIQYF,TGTGCCAGCAGCTCAGATGTAGCCAAAAACATTCAGTACTTC
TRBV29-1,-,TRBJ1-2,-,CSVAFDRTNYGYTF,TGCAGCGTCGCCTTTGATAGGACTAACTATGGCTACACCTTC
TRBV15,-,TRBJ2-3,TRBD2,CATSGTSGTGLSTDTQYF,TGTGCCACCAGCGGGACTAGCGGGACCGGACTGAGCACAGATACGCAGTATTTT
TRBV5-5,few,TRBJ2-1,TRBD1,CASSLGTGKYNEQFF,TGTGCCAGCAGCTTGGGGACAGGGAAATACAATGAGCAGTTCTTC
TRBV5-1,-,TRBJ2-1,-,CASSWETGGNEQFF,TGCGCCAGCAGCTGGGAGACAGGAGGGAATGAGCAGTTCTTC
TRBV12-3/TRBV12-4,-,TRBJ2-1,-,CASSTQGGGIYNEQFF,TGTGCCAGCAGTACCCAGGGTGGGGGGATCTACAATGAGCAGTTCTTC
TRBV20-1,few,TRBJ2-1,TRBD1,CSATTGGRQDNEQFF,TGCAGTGCTACAACAGGGGGCAGGCAGGACAATGAGCAGTTCTTC
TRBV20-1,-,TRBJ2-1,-,CSALRRGNEQFF,TGCAGTGCCCTCCGGAGGGGCAATGAGCAGTTCTTC